Below, 14 T cell receptor beta chains from the same sample are listed, as sequenced in a study of cytomegalovirus exposure and HLA in healthy donors. PCR amplification relied on 60 Vbeta primers (plus 13 Jbeta primers). The protocol was immunoSEQ multiplex PCR, while the TCRdb copy is restricted to in-frame clones and leaves out a portion. The sample holds roughly 190,000 clones, roughly three quarters seen once. Source material: PBMCs. The receptors shown here come from a woman aged 45-65 years in good health and CMV-seronegative.

The V and J genes are TRBV10-1 and TRBJ1-1; TRBD1 matches at 9 bases. J gave up 0 bases and V 6 bases, and 17 bases lay outside the gene matches. Germline CDR1 is WNHNN and CDR2 is SYGVQD (reference sequence). This CDR3 region has 19 residues. The CDR3 loop reads CASRKGQGDETNMNTEAFF. The CDR3 nucleotides are TGCGCCAGCAGGAAGGGACAGGGAGACGAAACTAACATGAACACTGAAGCTTTCTTT.

The chain's CDR3 is CASSLDRSSETQYF. The CDR3 DNA follows: TGTGCCAGCAGCTTAGACCGGTCGTCGGAGACCCAGTACTTC. The V and J genes are TRBV11-2 and TRBJ2-5, with D unclear. V was shortened by 0 bases and J by 5 bases, with 10 bases between the two germline ends. Looked up from germline, CDR1 is SGHAT and CDR2 is FQNNGV. CDR3 size: 14 residues.

V is TRBV11-3 and J is TRBJ2-7; 9 bases line up with TRBD1. CDR3 size: 14 residues. V trimming: 4 bases; J trimming: 7 bases; junction bases outside the gene matches: 8. CDR1 and CDR2 from the germline V gene are SGHNT and YENEEA. The CDR3 loop is CASSSAGTGREQYF. CDR3 sequence (DNA): TGTGCCAGCAGCTCGGCCGGGACAGGGCGAGAGCAGTACTTC.

This chain links TRBV18 with TRBJ2-7, with 11 bases identical to TRBD2. V gave up 6 bases and J gave up 0 bases; unmatched junction bases: 4. Germline V gene data show CDR1 as KGHSH and CDR2 as LQKENI. This CDR3 spans 15 amino acids. The CDR3 sequence is CASSPLAGGSYEQYF. The CDR3 bases are TGTGCCAGCTCGCCGCTAGCGGGAGGCTCCTACGAGCAGTACTTC.

This sequence joins TRBV19 and TRBJ2-6; 8 positions match TRBD1. This CDR3 comprises 16 residues. Germline CDR1 is LNHDA and CDR2 is SQIVND (reference sequence). After removal of 5 bases from V and 3 bases from J, the junction contained 6 bases not matched to a gene. This CDR3 is CASSPRQGHGANVLTF. The CDR3 bases are TGTGCCAGTAGTCCTAGACAGGGGCATGGGGCCAACGTCCTGACTTTC.

Notes on this clone: Relative to the germline gene, one junction end is altered; a read error may explain this. This chain joins TRBV7-9 and TRBJ2-1; the match to TRBD2 covers 8 bases. The CDR3 consists of 15 residues. The germline V gene encodes CDR1 SEHNR and CDR2 FQNEAQ (reference sequence). The CDR3 spells CSSSLGSSAGAHQFF. Here the CDR3 DNA reads TGTTCCAGCAGCTTAGGGTCGTCAGCGGGGGCCCACCAGTTCTTC.

The V and J genes are TRBV5-1 and TRBJ2-1; 14 bases map to TRBD2. Germline CDR1 is SGHRS and CDR2 is YFSETQ. The length of the CDR3 is 19 residues. V lost 4 bases and J lost 6; bases outside the gene matches: 15. The CDR3 bases are TGCGCCAGCAGCCTAACCGGGACTAGCGGGAGTTTGTTTGTCAATGAGCAGTTCTTC. Its protein product is CASSLTGTSGSLFVNEQFF.

The rearrangement joins TRBV6-5 to TRBJ2-5; 8 bases are a match to TRBD2. With the DNA end fitting TRBJ2-7 better, the J assignment may be wrong. Germline CDR1 reads MNHEY; CDR2 reads SVGAGI. The CDR3 runs to 12 residues. DNA for the CDR3: TGTGCCAGCAGTCGGGGGGGCCACGAGCAGTACTTC. This translates into CASSRGGHEQYF.

This chain joins TRBV5-5 and TRBJ2-7, with 8 nucleotides matching TRBD1. V was clipped by 3 bases and J by 1 base; unmatched bases: 6. This CDR3 has 15 amino acids. The germline gives CDR1 SGHKS, CDR2 YYEKEE (reference sequence). CDR3 loop: CASSYPRTGSYEQYF. CDR3 in DNA: TGTGCCAGCAGCTACCCCCGGACAGGGTCCTACGAGCAGTACTTC.

The rearrangement uses TRBV5-6 and TRBJ1-6; D gene uncertain. V shed 5 bases and J shed 14 bases, with 26 bases lying between them. The CDR3 is 16 amino acids. Germline V lookup: CDR1 SGHDT, CDR2 YYEEEE. The chain's CDR3 is CASRNITETKGGTLHF. For the CDR3, the DNA is TGTGCCAGCAGAAACATAACTGAGACGAAGGGAGGCACCCTCCACTTT.

Details on this clone: A junction end diverges from the germline sequence, so it may reflect a read error. Other DNA sequences in this specimen translate into the identical CDR3. This chain joins TRBV28 and TRBJ2-2; TRBD2 aligns across 8 bases. The CDR3 is 16 amino acids. Germline lookup yields CDR1 MDHEN and CDR2 SYDVKM. CDR3 bases: TGTGCCAGCAGTTTGCTAGCGGGTCCTTCCACCGGGGAGCTGTTTTTC. Its protein product is CASSLLAGPSTGELFF.

The chain employs TRBV29-1 and TRBJ1-1; 11 bases line up with TRBD1. The germline V gene has CDR1 SQVTM and CDR2 ANQGSEA. V was pared by 6 bases and J by 7 bases, with 10 bases of the junction left unmatched. This CDR3 region has 14 residues. The CDR3 DNA follows: TGCAGCGTAGAGCCGGGACAGGGGGTAGGTGAAGCTTTCTTT. It yields the protein CSVEPGQGVGEAFF.

The chain recombines TRBV28 with TRBJ1-6, with 9 bases that match TRBD1. The CDR3 runs to 15 residues. Germline-derived CDR1 and CDR2 are MDHEN and SYDVKM. Trimming cost V 4 bases and J 9 bases; bases outside gene matches: 7. The CDR3 loop is CASSSGTGSGSPLHF. CDR3 DNA: TGTGCCAGCAGTTCTGGGACAGGGTCGGGTTCACCCCTCCACTTT.

The chain is built from TRBV19 and TRBJ2-7; D not resolved. V was pared by 0 bases and J by 3 bases, with 9 bases between. The germline gives CDR1 LNHDA, CDR2 SQIVND (reference sequence). The CDR3 spans 14 residues. CDR3 loop: CASSIDRSSYEQYF. CDR3 bases: TGTGCCAGTAGTATAGATCGGAGCAGCTACGAGCAGTACTTC.